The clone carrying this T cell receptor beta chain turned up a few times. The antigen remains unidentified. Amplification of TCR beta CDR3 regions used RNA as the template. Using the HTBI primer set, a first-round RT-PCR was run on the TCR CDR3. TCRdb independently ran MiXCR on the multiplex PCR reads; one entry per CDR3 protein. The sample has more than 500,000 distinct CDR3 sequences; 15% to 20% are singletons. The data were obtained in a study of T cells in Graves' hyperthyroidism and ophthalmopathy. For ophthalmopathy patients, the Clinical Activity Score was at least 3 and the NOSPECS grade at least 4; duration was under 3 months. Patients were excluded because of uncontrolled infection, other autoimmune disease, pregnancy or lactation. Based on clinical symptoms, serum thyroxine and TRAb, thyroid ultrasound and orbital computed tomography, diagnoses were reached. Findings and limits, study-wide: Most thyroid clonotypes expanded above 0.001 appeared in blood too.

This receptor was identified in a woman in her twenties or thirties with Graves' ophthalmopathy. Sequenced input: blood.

CDR3 residues: CAISESGSQSEQYF. The CDR3 DNA reads TGTGCCATCAGTGAAAGTGGAAGTCAGTCCGAGCAGTACTTC. V gene TRBV10-3 combines with J gene TRBJ2-7, with no clear D. CDR3 length: 14 amino acids. Germline V gene sequence: CDR1 ENHRY, CDR2 SYGVKD. V was trimmed by 3 bases and J by 6 bases, leaving 15 bases between them.